This TCR beta chain was captured in a study of Ad26.COV2.S vaccination and SARS-CoV-2 variants. About the research overall: The Ad26.COV2.S arm of the COV1001 trial was where the donor was placed. Study-wide results and limits: It was found that vaccine and placebo recipients had similar non-spike TCR breadth.

About this clone itself: Antigen unknown.

Indicated treatment: 19 received Ad26.COV2.S at low or high dose, single or two shots; roughly 5 received placebo; per-sample allocation not given. Day 63 after the first injection of vaccine or placebo was the sampling time. Cohort 1b enrolled adults aged 18-55 years in Boston. This CDR3 comprises 16 residues. V was trimmed by 4 bases and J by 3 bases, leaving 18 bases between them. CDR1 and CDR2 (germline): MNHEY, SVGAGI. Only in-frame clones appear in the TCRdb table, and some are missing; sequencing was by immunoSEQ multiplex PCR. Of about 350,000 clones in the sample, 88% were seen once. The TCR sequence derives from a person between 18 and 60 years old who received the Ad26.COV2.S COVID-19 vaccine or a placebo. The rearrangement uses TRBV6-5 and TRBJ1-1; D possibly corresponds to TRBD1 (5 bases). The sequencing here drew on peripheral blood, taken in a trial of Ad26.COV2.S vaccine versus placebo. Here the CDR3 reads CASSFGTGLFDTEAFF. As DNA, the CDR3 is TGTGCCAGCAGTTTCGGGACGGGGTTATTTGACACTGAAGCTTTCTTT.